This TCR beta chain was captured by sequencing in a study of blood T cell repertoires in COVID-19. Across the study: Nucleic acid was either cDNA or gDNA, and it came from T cells, B-cell-depleted T cells, or PBMCs.

CDR3 length equals 15 residues. V gave up 4 bases and J gave up 5 bases, with 19 bases separating them. Germline CDR1 reads SGHRS; CDR2 reads YFSETQ. The method was immunoSEQ multiplex PCR; TCRdb's version includes in-frame clones alone and lacks a portion of them. The sample holds approximately 30,000 clones; around 88% are singletons and the top ten take 15% to 20%. What was sequenced was peripheral blood. The TCR originated in a human donor in a cohort sampled during active COVID-19. The chain carries TRBV5-1 and TRBJ2-7; possible D gene TRBD2, 6 bases. DNA for the CDR3: TGCGCCAGCAGCCTAAATGTCGGGCGGGGCAACGAGCAGTACTTC. Protein product: CASSLNVGRGNEQYF.